The 10 T cell receptor beta chains below come from one sample, sequenced in a study of T cell changes during pregnancy in multiple sclerosis. The assay was immunoSEQ multiplex PCR, and TCRdb's table has in-frame clones only and misses some. The table has roughly 40,000 clones, around nine tenths seen once; the top ten hold about 4%. Sequencing was performed on CD8+ T cells from peripheral blood mononuclear cells, taken in the first trimester of pregnancy. These receptors were collected from a female donor with multiple sclerosis, enrolled in a pregnancy study.

The J gene is TRBJ2-7, the V gene TRBV14; no clear D gene. The germline gives CDR1 SGHDN, CDR2 FVKESK. V lost 0 bases and J 3 bases, leaving 6 bases between the germline ends. The CDR3 has 13 residues. In nucleotides, the CDR3 is TGTGCCAGCAGCCAAGATCCAATCTACGAGCAGTACTTC. It is translated as CASSQDPIYEQYF.

The genes are TRBV9 and TRBJ2-1; 7 positions match TRBD2. V was clipped by 0 bases and J by 4 bases; unmatched bases: 4. The CDR3 extends over 15 amino acids. Looked up from germline, CDR1 is SGDLS and CDR2 is YYNGEE. CDR3 nucleotide sequence: TGTGCCAGCAGCGTAGTGGGGGGAGGGTACAATGAGCAGTTCTTC. Its translation is CASSVVGGGYNEQFF.

The V and J genes are TRBV15 and TRBJ2-3; maybe TRBD2 (7 bases). Germline values: CDR1 LNHNV, CDR2 YYDKDF (reference sequence). The CDR3 length is 16 residues. V lost 0 bases and J lost 0, with 10 bases in between. The CDR3 nucleotides read TGTGCCACCAGCAGAGATAAGGGGGGGAGCACAGATACGCAGTATTTT. Protein: CATSRDKGGSTDTQYF. Full variable domain (rest looked up from reference TRBV15 and TRBJ2-3): DAMVIQNPRYQVTQFGKPVTLSCSQTLNHNVMYWYQQKSSQAPKLLFHYYDKDFNNEADTPDNFQSRRPNTSFCFLDIRSPGLGDTAMYLCATSRDKGGSTDTQYFGPGTRLTVL.

The J gene is TRBJ2-5, the V gene TRBV19, with D perhaps matching TRBD1 (6 bases). V was shortened by 9 bases and J by 0 bases, with 14 bases between the two germline ends. Germline V gives CDR1 LNHDA, CDR2 SQIVND (reference sequence). The CDR3 runs to 14 residues. The chain's CDR3 is CASSYWGHQETQYF. The CDR3 nucleotides read TGTGCCAGCTCTTATTGGGGGCACCAAGAGACCCAGTACTTC.

CDR3: CASSLHRDRDQPQHF. In DNA, the CDR3 is TGCGCCAGCAGCCTACACCGGGACAGGGATCAGCCCCAGCATTTT. The chain carries TRBV4-3 and TRBJ1-5, with 9 positions matching TRBD1. This CDR3 has 15 amino acids. The V gene end was trimmed by 4 bases and the J gene end by 5 bases; junction bases not matched to a gene: 6. CDR1 and CDR2 (germline): LGHNA, YSLEER.

This chain joins TRBV7-9 and TRBJ2-3, with D perhaps TRBD2 (7 bases). V shed 5 bases and J shed 8 bases, with 26 bases lying between them. Germline V gene lookup returns CDR1 SEHNR and CDR2 FQNEAQ (reference sequence). The CDR3 extends over 17 amino acids. CDR3 amino acids: CASSPSGRWGGAGTQYF. For the CDR3, the DNA is TGTGCCAGCAGCCCTAGCGGCCGTTGGGGGGGGGCAGGTACGCAGTATTTT.

V is TRBV2 and J is TRBJ1-2, with a possible D match to TRBD1 (6 bases). V lost 5 bases, J lost 5 bases, and 21 bases lay in between. The CDR3 runs to 16 residues. CDR1 SNHLY and CDR2 FYNNEI come from the germline V gene. The CDR3 DNA reads as TGTGCCAGCAGTCCAACTATGGACAGCAGGCGGTATGGCTACACCTTC. Protein product: CASSPTMDSRRYGYTF.

The CDR3 is CASSKAGRIPYTYGYTF. Written as DNA, the CDR3 is TGTGCCAGCAGCAAAGCGGGGAGAATACCTTATACGTATGGCTACACCTTC. This sequence joins TRBV21-1 and TRBJ1-2. TRBV21-1 is deemed a pseudogene. CDR3 size: 17 residues.

This clone counts as medium-sized. The rearrangement joins TRBV27 to TRBJ1-1, with TRBD1 identical over 7 bases. Trimming took 4 bases from V and 0 from J; bases not matched to a gene: 8. Germline loops: CDR1 MNHEY, CDR2 SMNVEV (reference sequence). The CDR3 runs 16 residues. The CDR3 protein is CASSSWTGMMNTEAFF. The CDR3, as DNA: TGTGCCAGCAGTTCCTGGACAGGAATGATGAACACTGAAGCTTTCTTT.

In DNA form, the CDR3 reads TGTGCCAGCAGTTTTCTCAGCGGGGGCCCCTACGAGCAGTACTTC. It yields the protein CASSFLSGGPYEQYF. V usage is TRBV27 and J usage is TRBJ2-7; 8 positions agree with TRBD2. The CDR3 contains 15 residues. From germline, CDR1 is MNHEY and CDR2 SMNVEV (reference sequence). The J segment lost 2 bases and the V segment lost 3 bases, leaving 6 bases of the junction unmatched.